This T cell receptor beta chain is drawn from a study of shared clonotypes between healthy human individuals. Approximately 30,000 T cell genomes, or approximately 290 ng DNA, went into unsorted PBMC replicate PCRs. Generated by immunoSEQ multiplex PCR, the TCRdb table keeps only in-frame clones and is missing some. This sample has some 500,000 clones; 79% occur once, and the top ten carry approximately 12%. Germline assignment: CDR1 SGHTA and CDR2 FQGTGA. Trimming stripped 1 base from V and 3 bases from J, with 8 bases between. This CDR3 spans 14 amino acids. This TCR derives from a middle-aged woman in good health. Some clones in this sample may be carry-over from other donors' samples. The sequenced sample consisted of PBMCs. The rearrangement links TRBV7-3 to TRBJ2-3; D may be TRBD1 (6 bases). The chain's CDR3 is CASSLIGQTDTQYF. The CDR3 DNA sequence: TGTGCCAGCAGCTTAATAGGACAGACAGATACGCAGTATTTT.